This T cell receptor beta chain was identified during a study of lymphopenia after photon versus proton radiotherapy. Remarks on this clone: What it recognizes is unknown.

Assay used: immunoSEQ multiplex PCR; TCRdb lists only in-frame clones, some missing. The sample includes approximately 30,000 clones, approximately 95% of them seen just once. Broader study findings: In patients who died, overall survival fell as post-nadir TCR diversity dropped more. Authors raise, but do not show, better survival with proton therapy.

The CDR3 has 15 residues. Losses at the gene ends were 6 bases for V and 0 bases for J; bases not matched to a gene: 1. Germline V gives CDR1 WSHSY, CDR2 SAAADI. Sequenced material: peripheral blood, taken from a patient treated with photon-based radiotherapy. The origin of this receptor is a woman aged 45-60 years with cholangiocarcinoma. The gene calls are TRBV10-2 and TRBJ1-4; 10 nucleotides match TRBD1. This chain's CDR3 is CASSGQGATNEKLFF. The CDR3 nucleotides are TGCGCCAGCAGCGGACAGGGGGCAACTAATGAAAAACTGTTTTTT.